This is a list of T cell receptor beta chains from one sample in a study of blood T cell repertoires in COVID-19. Assay used: immunoSEQ multiplex PCR; TCRdb lists only in-frame clones, some missing. The sample lists fewer than 250,000 clones, under 90% occurring once. Material: peripheral blood. Receptors were obtained from a man aged 30 to 39 with active or convalescent COVID-19. Each CDR3 is given with its conserved first and last residue. The D gene is left open where the match is weak. A clone size is listed for some rows: how often the clone was seen (once, few, many), or a class if it is expanded.

v_call: TRBV13
d_call: -
clone_size: -
j_call: TRBJ2-7
cdr3_aa: CASSLRGGLPDWEQYF
cdr3_nt: TGTGCCAGCAGCTTAAGGGGGGGACTCCCCGATTGGGAGCAGTACTTC

v_call: TRBV6-6
d_call: -
clone_size: once
j_call: TRBJ1-2
cdr3_aa: CASRFRDYGYTF
cdr3_nt: TGTGCCAGCAGATTCCGAGATTATGGCTACACCTTC

v_call: TRBV4-2
d_call: -
clone_size: -
j_call: TRBJ2-7
cdr3_aa: CASSQDYDWSSYEQYF
cdr3_nt: TGTGCCAGCAGCCAAGATTACGACTGGAGCTCCTACGAGCAGTACTTC

v_call: TRBV11-2
d_call: TRBD1
clone_size: -
j_call: TRBJ1-4
cdr3_aa: CASSPRAGGDEKLFF
cdr3_nt: TGTGCCAGCAGCCCCCGTGCAGGGGGAGACGAAAAACTGTTTTTT

v_call: TRBV3-1/TRBV3-2
d_call: -
clone_size: -
j_call: TRBJ2-2
cdr3_aa: CATKDRNTGELFF
cdr3_nt: TGTGCCACTAAGGACAGGAACACCGGGGAGCTGTTTTTT

v_call: TRBV18
d_call: -
clone_size: -
j_call: TRBJ1-6
cdr3_aa: CASSPQGNNSPLHF
cdr3_nt: TGTGCCAGCTCACCTCAGGGGAATAATTCACCCCTCCACTTT

v_call: TRBV7-2
d_call: TRBD1
clone_size: once
j_call: TRBJ2-3
cdr3_aa: CASSLQTGGLDTQYF
cdr3_nt: TGTGCCAGCAGCTTGCAGACAGGGGGTTTGGATACGCAGTATTTT

v_call: TRBV27
d_call: -
clone_size: once
j_call: TRBJ2-1
cdr3_aa: CASSFWGDEQFF
cdr3_nt: TGTGCCAGCAGTTTTTGGGGGGATGAGCAGTTCTTC

v_call: TRBV10-1
d_call: TRBD2
clone_size: -
j_call: TRBJ2-3
cdr3_aa: CASSEKLAGTDTQYF
cdr3_nt: TGCGCCAGCAGTGAGAAGCTAGCGGGCACAGATACGCAGTATTTT

v_call: TRBV28
d_call: TRBD1
clone_size: -
j_call: TRBJ1-6
cdr3_aa: CASSYTGTGWSPLHF
cdr3_nt: TGTGCCAGCAGTTACACCGGGACAGGGTGGTCACCCCTCCACTTT

v_call: TRBV5-4
d_call: -
clone_size: -
j_call: TRBJ1-1
cdr3_aa: CASSQDTVTEAFF
cdr3_nt: TGTGCCAGCAGCCAAGACACGGTCACTGAAGCTTTCTTT

v_call: TRBV6-6
d_call: -
clone_size: -
j_call: TRBJ2-5
cdr3_aa: CASSYTGREETQYF
cdr3_nt: TGTGCCAGCAGTTACACCGGGCGGGAAGAGACCCAGTACTTC

v_call: TRBV28
d_call: -
clone_size: -
j_call: TRBJ2-7
cdr3_aa: CASSRYSYEQYF
cdr3_nt: TGTGCCAGCAGTCGATACAGCTACGAGCAGTACTTC

v_call: TRBV9
d_call: TRBD2
clone_size: once
j_call: TRBJ2-5
cdr3_aa: CASSIGTSGGETQYF
cdr3_nt: TGTGCCAGCAGCATCGGGACTAGCGGGGGAGAGACCCAGTACTTC

v_call: TRBV6-5
d_call: TRBD2
clone_size: -
j_call: TRBJ2-2
cdr3_aa: CASSWTSSTGELFF
cdr3_nt: TGTGCCAGCAGTTGGACTAGCAGCACCGGGGAGCTGTTTTTT

v_call: TRBV28
d_call: -
clone_size: -
j_call: TRBJ1-1
cdr3_aa: CASSPDRTNTEAFF
cdr3_nt: TGTGCCAGCAGTCCTGACAGAACAAACACTGAAGCTTTCTTT

v_call: TRBV5-1
d_call: -
clone_size: once
j_call: TRBJ2-3
cdr3_aa: CASSLLADTQYF
cdr3_nt: TGCGCCAGCAGCTTATTAGCAGATACGCAGTATTTT

v_call: TRBV4-2
d_call: TRBD1
clone_size: few
j_call: TRBJ1-6
cdr3_aa: CASSQGTGYPYNSPLHF
cdr3_nt: TGTGCCAGCAGCCAAGGGACAGGGTATCCCTATAATTCACCCCTCCACTTT

v_call: TRBV4-1
d_call: -
clone_size: -
j_call: TRBJ2-1
cdr3_aa: CASSPLASASYNEQFF
cdr3_nt: TGCGCCAGCAGTCCCCTGGCTAGTGCCTCCTACAATGAGCAGTTCTTC

v_call: TRBV7-3
d_call: -
clone_size: -
j_call: TRBJ1-1
cdr3_aa: CASSRQLNTEAFF
cdr3_nt: TGTGCCAGCAGCAGACAGCTTAACACTGAAGCTTTCTTT

v_call: TRBV4-3
d_call: TRBD2
clone_size: -
j_call: TRBJ2-3
cdr3_aa: CASSQETPSGRADTQYF
cdr3_nt: TGCGCCAGCAGCCAAGAGACCCCTAGCGGGAGGGCCGATACGCAGTATTTT

v_call: TRBV6-1
d_call: TRBD1
clone_size: -
j_call: TRBJ1-2
cdr3_aa: CASGDSRYGYTF
cdr3_nt: TGTGCCAGCGGGGACAGTCGCTATGGCTACACCTTC

v_call: TRBV4-3
d_call: TRBD2
clone_size: -
j_call: TRBJ2-1
cdr3_aa: CASSPRAAGGPDEQFF
cdr3_nt: TGCGCCAGCAGCCCCCGGGCCGCGGGGGGGCCGGATGAGCAGTTCTTC

v_call: TRBV6-1
d_call: -
clone_size: -
j_call: TRBJ2-1
cdr3_aa: CASSGGGGVPLPHEQFF
cdr3_nt: TGTGCCAGCAGTGGAGGAGGCGGGGTCCCGCTGCCACATGAGCAGTTCTTC

v_call: TRBV30
d_call: -
clone_size: -
j_call: TRBJ2-7
cdr3_aa: CAWSVGGGNEQYF
cdr3_nt: TGTGCCTGGAGTGTCGGGGGTGGGAACGAGCAGTACTTC

v_call: TRBV5-5
d_call: -
clone_size: -
j_call: TRBJ1-4
cdr3_aa: CASSAQGSEKLFF
cdr3_nt: TGTGCCAGCAGCGCCCAGGGCTCAGAAAAACTGTTTTTT

v_call: TRBV11-3
d_call: TRBD1
clone_size: -
j_call: TRBJ2-5
cdr3_aa: CASSLDPPTGGVWETQYF
cdr3_nt: TGTGCCAGCAGCTTAGACCCTCCGACAGGGGGCGTTTGGGAGACCCAGTACTTC

v_call: TRBV6-5
d_call: -
clone_size: -
j_call: TRBJ2-3
cdr3_aa: CASMPWGEDTQYF
cdr3_nt: TGTGCCAGCATGCCGTGGGGAGAGGATACGCAGTATTTT

v_call: TRBV6-6
d_call: TRBD1
clone_size: few
j_call: TRBJ2-1
cdr3_aa: CASSDRVNEQFF
cdr3_nt: TGTGCCAGCAGTGACAGGGTCAATGAGCAGTTCTTC

v_call: TRBV9
d_call: -
clone_size: -
j_call: TRBJ1-5
cdr3_aa: CASSGGVTGEPQHF
cdr3_nt: TGTGCCAGCAGCGGTGGGGTCACGGGGGAGCCCCAGCATTTT

v_call: TRBV27
d_call: TRBD2
clone_size: -
j_call: TRBJ2-1
cdr3_aa: CASSGGRAVLNEQFF
cdr3_nt: TGTGCCAGCAGTGGCGGGAGGGCCGTACTGAATGAGCAGTTCTTC

v_call: TRBV19
d_call: -
clone_size: -
j_call: TRBJ1-5
cdr3_aa: CASSWGVGNQPQHF
cdr3_nt: TGTGCCAGTTCCTGGGGGGTCGGAAACCAGCCCCAGCATTTT

v_call: TRBV6-5
d_call: TRBD2
clone_size: -
j_call: TRBJ2-1
cdr3_aa: CASSSGTSGTNEQFF
cdr3_nt: TGTGCCAGCAGTTCCGGGACTAGCGGGACCAATGAGCAGTTCTTC

v_call: TRBV5-1
d_call: -
clone_size: -
j_call: TRBJ1-1
cdr3_aa: CASSSVGGGANTEAFF
cdr3_nt: TGCGCCAGCAGCTCGGTGGGTGGGGGCGCGAACACTGAAGCTTTCTTT

v_call: TRBV6-5
d_call: TRBD1
clone_size: -
j_call: TRBJ1-2
cdr3_aa: CASRRTGTYGYTF
cdr3_nt: TGTGCCAGCAGGCGGACAGGGACCTATGGCTACACCTTC

v_call: TRBV3-1/TRBV3-2
d_call: TRBD1
clone_size: -
j_call: TRBJ2-7
cdr3_aa: CASSRGDRLKYEQYF
cdr3_nt: TGTGCCAGCAGCCGCGGGGACAGGTTAAAATACGAGCAGTACTTC

v_call: TRBV3-1/TRBV3-2
d_call: -
clone_size: -
j_call: TRBJ2-1
cdr3_aa: CASSQDIGALNEQFF
cdr3_nt: TGTGCCAGCAGCCAAGATATCGGAGCTCTCAATGAGCAGTTCTTC

v_call: TRBV2
d_call: TRBD1
clone_size: -
j_call: TRBJ2-5
cdr3_aa: CASSQQGGMGTQYF
cdr3_nt: TGTGCCAGCAGTCAACAGGGGGGTATGGGGACCCAGTACTTC

v_call: TRBV3-1/TRBV3-2
d_call: TRBD1
clone_size: -
j_call: TRBJ1-6
cdr3_aa: CASSQAGGDNSPLHF
cdr3_nt: TGTGCCAGCAGCCAAGCAGGGGGCGATAATTCACCCCTCCACTTT

v_call: TRBV5-5
d_call: -
clone_size: -
j_call: TRBJ1-5
cdr3_aa: CASSSTSNNQPQHF
cdr3_nt: TGTGCCAGCAGCTCCACAAGTAATAATCAGCCCCAGCATTTT

v_call: TRBV7-9
d_call: TRBD2
clone_size: once
j_call: TRBJ2-5
cdr3_aa: CASSPTSRETQYF
cdr3_nt: TGTGCCAGCAGCCCGACTAGCCGAGAGACCCAGTACTTC

v_call: TRBV4-3
d_call: -
clone_size: -
j_call: TRBJ2-1
cdr3_aa: CASSPSDWGLNEQFF
cdr3_nt: TGCGCCAGCAGCCCATCGGATTGGGGGCTGAATGAGCAGTTCTTC